The sample holds many counts of the clone carrying this T cell receptor (beta chain). The antigen is undetermined. These data originate in a study of naive and memory T cell subsets. Notes on the study in general: There was no ground truth to check naive and memory subset results. Especially in CD8 cells, naive repertoires contained a few larger clonotypes, possibly CD45RA-re-expressing memory cells. Diversity fell and Gini index rose from naive through CM, EM, EMRA.

After the first PCR, alpha and beta chain libraries were processed separately. V gave up 10 bases and J gave up 8 bases; unmatched junction bases: 9. Germline CDR1 MNHEY, CDR2 SVGAGI. The CDR3 covers 14 residues. The beta constant-region primer was an equimolar mix of two oligonucleotides covering TRBC1 and TRBC2. Four rounds of PCR amplified the ligated cDNA using nested alpha and beta constant-region primers plus SP2. MiXCR, applied by TCRdb to the UMI-ligation and nested PCR reads, yields one record per CDR3 protein. Of roughly 150,000 distinct CDR3 sequences detected, 15% to 25% appear once; the ten largest clones hold 0.55% to 0.75%.

V usage is TRBV6-5 and J usage is TRBJ1-6; TRBD1 matches 9 bases. The sample comprised naive CD8+ T cells from blood. This TCR was recovered from a human donor in good health. This CDR3 reads CATTGTGPDSPLHF. The CDR3 nucleotides read TGTGCCACTACCGGGACAGGGCCGGATTCACCCCTCCACTTT.